The rows below give T cell receptor beta chains drawn from one sample of a study of early T cells in non-severe SARS-CoV-2 infection. TCRdb reanalysed the 5' RACE reads using MiXCR and keeps one entry per CDR3 protein. Among tens of thousands of distinct CDR3 sequences listed, over 10% were seen once. Sequencing used whole blood. All receptors come from an adult who was a healthcare worker with PCR-confirmed SARS-CoV-2 infection or an uninfected control (not recorded which). Each CDR3 is given with its conserved first and last residue. D genes are given only for firm matches. Clone size is shown for a subset of rows, as once, few, many or a class of expanded clone.

TRBJ2-1 many TRBV3-1 TRBD2 TGTGCCAGCAGCCAAGCTAGCGGGGGGGCAATGGAGCAGTTCTTC CASSQASGGAMEQFF
TRBJ2-1 many TRBV7-2 TRBD2 TGTGCCAGCAGCTCACCGGGACTAGCGGGGATGAATGAGCAGTTCTTC CASSSPGLAGMNEQFF
TRBJ2-5 many TRBV20-1 TRBD2 TGCAGTGCTAGCATCGTGACTAGCGAACAAGAGACCCAGTACTTC CSASIVTSEQETQYF
TRBJ2-3 many TRBV4-1 TRBD2 TGCGCCAGCAGCAAAAAGATACGGACTAGCGGGGACAGCACAGATACGCAGTATTTT CASSKKIRTSGDSTDTQYF
TRBJ2-1 few TRBV19 TRBD2 TGTGCCAGTAAACCGGCTAGCGGGAGGGCCGGGACCTACAATGAGCAGTTCTTC CASKPASGRAGTYNEQFF
TRBJ1-2 many TRBV19 TRBD1 TGTGCCAGTAGCGTCCGGGACAGGGGAATCGGTGGCTACACCTTC CASSVRDRGIGGYTF
TRBJ2-1 NA TRBV7-2 NA TGTGCCAGCAGCTTAGCCTTCAGCTCCTACAATGAGCAGTTCTTC CASSLAFSSYNEQFF
TRBJ1-1 NA TRBV7-2 NA TGTGCCAGCAGCTTCTACACTGAAGCTTTCTTT CASSFYTEAFF
TRBJ1-2 many TRBV14 NA TGTGCCAGCAGCCAAGTGACCGGGACAACTTACTATGGCTACACCTTC CASSQVTGTTYYGYTF
TRBJ2-1 many TRBV29-1 TRBD2 TGCAGCGTTGAACTAAGGACTAGCTTCCGCAATGAGCAGTTCTTC CSVELRTSFRNEQFF
TRBJ1-1 few TRBV28 NA TGTGCCAGCACCCGACAGATTTCTGAAGCTTTCTTT CASTRQISEAFF
TRBJ2-2 many TRBV29-1 TRBD2 TGCAGCGTCGTGGGACTAGCGGTCGGGGAGCTGTTTTTT CSVVGLAVGELFF
TRBJ1-1 many TRBV7-8 NA TGTGCCAGCAGCTCAAGACAGGTACTGAACACTGAAGCTTTCTTT CASSSRQVLNTEAFF
TRBJ2-7 many TRBV6-2/TRBV6-3 NA TGTGCCAGCAGGCTTGAAGCCTACACCGGTTACGAGCAGTACTTC CASRLEAYTGYEQYF
TRBJ1-1 NA TRBV10-1 NA TGCGCCAGCAGTGAGTCTTGGGGCACTGAAGCTTTCTTT CASSESWGTEAFF
TRBJ2-5 NA TRBV29-1 TRBD1 TGCAGCGTTCCCCCGGACAGGGGGGGAGAGACCCAGTACTTC CSVPPDRGGETQYF
TRBJ2-1 NA TRBV29-1 NA TGCAGCGAAGCCCGCCGGCTCTCCTACAATGAGCAGTTCTTC CSEARRLSYNEQFF
TRBJ2-5 many TRBV13 NA TGTGCCAGCAGCTTAGAGGGGGAGACCCAGTACTTC CASSLEGETQYF
TRBJ1-2 many TRBV5-4 NA TGTGCCAGCAGCCCTCACCCCGGACGACAGGCCTCTAACTATGGCTACACCTTC CASSPHPGRQASNYGYTF
TRBJ2-7 NA TRBV4-2 TRBD2 TGTGCCAGCAGCCCATCGGCTCTAGCGGGAGGCCACGAGCAGTACTTC CASSPSALAGGHEQYF
TRBJ1-5 many TRBV12-3/TRBV12-4 NA TGTGCCAGCAGTTTATATGGGAGTCAGCCCCAGCATTTT CASSLYGSQPQHF
TRBJ1-1 NA TRBV6-1 NA TGTGCCAGCACTCGGGACCCGCGGTCTTTCTTT CASTRDPRSFF
TRBJ1-4 many TRBV3-1 NA TGTGCCAGCAGCCGATGGACCGCAACTAATGAAAAACTGTTTTTT CASSRWTATNEKLFF
TRBJ2-1 NA TRBV19 TRBD1 TGTGCCAGCACTCCGGACAGGAGCTCCTACAATGAGCAGTTCTTC CASTPDRSSYNEQFF
TRBJ1-2 NA TRBV18 NA TGTGCCAGCTCACCAGAACGAAGGAACTATGGCTACACCTTC CASSPERRNYGYTF
TRBJ2-7 many TRBV18 NA TGTGCCAGCTCACCACCGGCACGGTCCCTCGACGAGCAGTACTTC CASSPPARSLDEQYF
TRBJ2-1 few TRBV21-1 NA TGTGCCAGCAGCAATGGGGCTAGCGGGGGTCACCCCTACAATGAGCAGTTCTTC CASSNGASGGHPYNEQFF
TRBJ2-2 many TRBV20-1 NA TGCAGTGCTAGTCCCAGGTCCACCGGGGAGCTGTTTTTT CSASPRSTGELFF
TRBJ2-1 many TRBV7-2 NA TGTGCCAGCAGTCTTGTAGAGGAGCAGTTCTTC CASSLVEEQFF
TRBJ1-6 few TRBV28 NA TGTGCCAGCAGCCCTGGGGATGGGGGACCCCTCCACTTT CASSPGDGGPLHF
TRBJ2-7 few TRBV18 TRBD2 TGTGCCAGCTCACCAATCCCGGGGGGCTACGAGCAGTACTTC CASSPIPGGYEQYF
TRBJ2-2 NA TRBV10-1 NA TGCGCCAGCAGTGGTGGCTCCGGGGAGCTGTTTTTT CASSGGSGELFF
TRBJ2-1 many TRBV7-2 NA TGTGCCAGCAGCTCGCCCGGGCCCCAGCAGTTCTTC CASSSPGPQQFF
TRBJ2-7 NA TRBV5-1 NA TGCGCCAGCAGCCCCGGACTACTAGGCCACTACGAGCAGTACTTC CASSPGLLGHYEQYF
TRBJ2-7 NA TRBV28 TRBD1 TGTGCCAGCAGTATTGCCGGGACAGGGATGGGTTACGAGCAGTACTTC CASSIAGTGMGYEQYF
TRBJ2-1 few TRBV11-2 NA TGTGCCAGCAGAAGAAGGGGGGATGAGCAGTTCTTC CASRRRGDEQFF
TRBJ2-7 NA TRBV27 NA TGTGCCAGCAAGGGGCTTGATGGAATGAGGTACGAGCAGTACTTC CASKGLDGMRYEQYF
TRBJ2-2 many TRBV11-1 TRBD1 TGTGCCAGCAGCTTAGTGTGGCCTCAGGGGGCCGGGGAGCTGTTTTTT CASSLVWPQGAGELFF
TRBJ1-2 many TRBV5-5 TRBD1 TGTGCCAGCAGCTTTACAGGGGTCGGCGGCTACACCTTC CASSFTGVGGYTF
TRBJ2-1 many TRBV28 NA TGTGCCAGCAACACTGGGTCTCCAAATGAGCAGTTCTTC CASNTGSPNEQFF
TRBJ1-5 many TRBV19 NA TGTGCCAGTACCCCTACGAGGGTAGTAAGTCAGCCCCAGCATTTT CASTPTRVVSQPQHF
TRBJ2-1 few TRBV29-1 NA TGCAGCGTCGGAGGGTGGGAGCAGTTCTTC CSVGGWEQFF
TRBJ2-6 NA TRBV7-6 NA TGTGCCAGCAGCTTAACAGGGTTCGGGGCCAACGTCCTGACTTTC CASSLTGFGANVLTF
TRBJ2-4 few TRBV3-1 TRBD2 TGTGCCAGCAGCCAGGGCGGGAGGGCCCCCGGAGACAAAAACATTCAGTACTTC CASSQGGRAPGDKNIQYF
TRBJ2-5 few TRBV7-2 NA TGTGCCAGCAGCTTAGGACTACCTCAAGAGACCCAGTACTTC CASSLGLPQETQYF
TRBJ2-1 many TRBV7-9 TRBD1 TGTGCCAGCAGCACTACCGGGACAGGGCCCTACAATGAGCAGTTCTTC CASSTTGTGPYNEQFF
TRBJ1-3 many TRBV6-6 TRBD1 TGTGCCAGCAGCATAGACAGGGCTCAAGGAAACACCATATATTTT CASSIDRAQGNTIYF